These 3 T cell receptor beta chains were sequenced from one sample in a study of OX40 agonist ivuxolimab in advanced cancers. This table comes from immunoSEQ multiplex PCR, and its TCRdb copy is limited to in-frame clones, with some not included. The table shows about 76,000 clones, with 85% occurring only once. The sample was CD4+ or CD8+ T cells sorted from blood, taken in a trial of the OX40 agonist ivuxolimab. The receptors were sampled from an adult with an advanced solid tumor such as melanoma, head and neck, liver or kidney cancer.

The chain is built from TRBV5-6 and TRBJ2-2; possible D gene TRBD1, 6 bases. CDR3 length: 16 residues. V dropped 9 bases and J dropped 4 bases, with 22 bases sitting between them. Per germline, CDR1 SGHDT and CDR2 YYEEEE. The CDR3: CATFSWGPGGTGELFF. CDR3 sequence (DNA): TGTGCCACCTTCTCTTGGGGGCCGGGTGGCACCGGGGAGCTGTTTTTT.

The gene calls are TRBV11-3 and TRBJ2-7; TRBD1 is a possible D gene (5 bases). The CDR3 consists of 13 residues. Germline assignment: CDR1 SGHNT and CDR2 YENEEA. Trimming cost V 3 bases and J 3 bases, with 9 bases left between them. The CDR3 spells CASSFTGDYEQYF. The CDR3 DNA reads TGTGCCAGCAGCTTCACAGGTGACTACGAGCAGTACTTC.

Here the CDR3 reads CASSLDAGGNEQFF. DNA of the CDR3: TGCGCCAGCAGCTTGGATGCGGGAGGCAATGAGCAGTTCTTC. V is TRBV5-1 and J is TRBJ2-1; 8 nucleotides match TRBD2. CDR3 length equals 14 residues. Germline V gives CDR1 SGHRS, CDR2 YFSETQ. The trim removed 0 bases at V and 6 bases at J, leaving 2 bases unmatched.